This TCR beta chain is from a study of blood T cells in healthy people across ages. Study-level background: Template switching picked up about one barcoded beta molecule for each two T cells.

Germline CDR1 SGDLS, CDR2 YYNGEE. CDR3 size: 14 residues. This clonotype occurred a few times. Using a J-beta primer mix together with a sample-barcoded 5' primer, a second PCR was run for roughly 6 to 11 cycles. A template-switch adaptor that had 12 random nucleotides put a tag on each cDNA molecule. TCRdb fed the 5' RACE reads into MiXCR, producing one record per CDR3 protein. The sample lists 550,000 to 750,000 distinct CDR3 sequences, under 25% occurring once. The receptor was derived from a man in his 70s in good health. The V and J genes are TRBV9 and TRBJ2-1; 8 bases match TRBD2. The J call is uncertain, as TRBJ2-5 better fits the DNA end. The sample comprised blood. The CDR3 DNA reads TGTGCCAGCAGCGTAGTGGCTAGCGGGGAGACCCAGTACTTC. It specifies CASSVVASGETQYF.